This T cell receptor (beta chain) was observed in a study of regulatory T cells in long-lasting Graves disease. In its sample, this clonotype was seen many times. Its antigen is not known. The CDR3 consists of 16 residues. CDR1 and CDR2 (germline): MDHEN, SYDVKM. V lost 3 bases and J 3 bases, leaving 18 bases between the germline ends. Broader study findings: Persistent disease favored TRBV28, TRBJ1-2 and TRBJ2-5.

Arm-PCR of CDR3 regions and iRepertoire HTBI primers were used to build TCR beta libraries. TCRdb ran MiXCR on the multiplex PCR reads and lists one entry per CDR3 protein. This table has some 330,000 distinct CDR3 sequences, about 10% appearing once. Specified time point: newly diagnosed GD, antithyroid drugs for less than 3 months. Researchers made the TCR library from RNA that was extracted from PBMCs. These data were likewise used in another study, on T cells in Graves' hyperthyroidism and ophthalmopathy.

The sample consisted of peripheral blood mononuclear cells (PBMCs), taken at new diagnosis, from a patient treated with antithyroid drugs. The TCR comes from a woman aged 18-29 years with Graves disease. The V and J genes are TRBV28 and TRBJ2-7; D is ambiguous. CDR3 in DNA: TGTGCCAGCAGTTTGGGCGGTGTGGGAAAAGGCTACGAGCAGTACTTC. Amino acid sequence: CASSLGGVGKGYEQYF.